These T cell receptor beta chains were read from a single sample in a study of Ad26.COV2.S vaccination and SARS-CoV-2 variants. Generated by immunoSEQ multiplex PCR, the TCRdb table keeps only in-frame clones and is missing some. The repertoire holds about 680,000 clones, with 89% as singletons. Sequenced material: peripheral blood, taken in a trial of Ad26.COV2.S vaccine versus placebo. These receptors were obtained from a person between 18 and 59 years old who received the Ad26.COV2.S COVID-19 vaccine or a placebo. The CDR3 runs from the conserved cysteine through the conserved F or W. D genes are given only for firm matches. Size values are once, few and many counts, or a class for expanded clones, and some rows have none.

V gene	J gene	clone size	D gene	CDR3 DNA	CDR3 protein
TRBV3-1/TRBV3-2	TRBJ2-7	.	.	TGTGCCAGCAGCCAAGAAGGAGGGAACTACGAGCAGTACTTC	CASSQEGGNYEQYF
TRBV6-2/TRBV6-3	TRBJ2-1	.	.	TGTGCCAGCAGTTACTCGTCGACGACTAACTACAATGAGCAGTTCTTC	CASSYSSTTNYNEQFF
TRBV24-1	TRBJ2-5	.	.	TGTGCCACCAGTGATCAAGGGGGCCAAGAGACCCAGTACTTC	CATSDQGGQETQYF
TRBV3-1/TRBV3-2	TRBJ2-5	.	.	TGTGCCAGCAGCCACAGAAGGAGGGATCAAGAGACCCAGTACTTC	CASSHRRRDQETQYF
TRBV7-9	TRBJ1-1	.	TRBD1	TGTGCCAGCAGCTTTATTACAGGGGGCAACACTGAAGCTTTCTTT	CASSFITGGNTEAFF
TRBV14	TRBJ2-5	.	TRBD2	TGTGCCAGCAGCCAAGATTCGGGACTAGCGGGAGGAGTACAAGAGACCCAGTACTTC	CASSQDSGLAGGVQETQYF
TRBV21-1	TRBJ1-3	.	.	TGTGCCAGGCCGGGACAGAGCTATCCAGGGTACGGAAACACCATATATTTT	CARPGQSYPGYGNTIYF
TRBV6-5	TRBJ1-2	.	.	TGTGCCAGCAGTTACAGAAGGGTTCACTATGGCTACACCTTC	CASSYRRVHYGYTF
TRBV6-1	TRBJ2-3	.	TRBD2	TGTGCCAGCAGTGTACTAGCGGGAGGGCCGGGCACAGATACGCAGTATTTT	CASSVLAGGPGTDTQYF
TRBV18	TRBJ2-5	.	.	TGTGCCAGCTCACTGACAGGTTTGGAGACCCAGTACTTC	CASSLTGLETQYF
TRBV5-6	TRBJ1-1	.	.	TGTGCCAGCGGTTTTATGAACACTGAAGCTTTCTTT	CASGFMNTEAFF
TRBV19	TRBJ2-7	.	.	TGTGCCAGTAGCCCCCACAGGGACTACGAGCAGTACTTC	CASSPHRDYEQYF
TRBV12-2	TRBJ2-5	.	.	TGTGCAAGTCGCTTAGAGGGGACCCCCGGCGAGACCCAGTACTTC	CASRLEGTPGETQYF
TRBV4-3	TRBJ1-2	.	.	TGCGCCAGCAGCCAAGGGGGCTTCGGCTACACCTTC	CASSQGGFGYTF
TRBV30	TRBJ1-6	.	.	TGTGCCTGGAGTGCCGGTGAGCAGGGCTCCTATAATTCACCCCTCCACTTT	CAWSAGEQGSYNSPLHF
TRBV5-1	TRBJ2-7	.	.	TGCGCCAGCAGCTTGGAGGGAACCTACGAGCAGTACTTC	CASSLEGTYEQYF
TRBV6-2/TRBV6-3	TRBJ1-5	.	.	TGTGCCAGCAGCGCAGGGGCCGCCTATCAGCCCCAGCATTTT	CASSAGAAYQPQHF
TRBV5-6	TRBJ2-7	.	.	TGTGCCAGCGGCCGACTGAGCTACGAGCAGTACTTC	CASGRLSYEQYF
TRBV5-6	TRBJ1-4	.	.	TGTGCCAGCAGCTTAGGTACTGAAAAACTGTTTTTT	CASSLGTEKLFF
TRBV3-1/TRBV3-2	TRBJ2-1	few	.	TGTGCCAGCAGCCAAGTATACAATGAGCAGTTCTTC	CASSQVYNEQFF
TRBV19	TRBJ2-7	.	.	TGTGCCAGTAGTATCGGGCAGGGAGGTTCTGGCGAGCAGTACTTC	CASSIGQGGSGEQYF
TRBV19	TRBJ1-5	.	TRBD1	TGTGCCAGTAGTCTACAGGGGGGCCAGCCCCAGCATTTT	CASSLQGGQPQHF
TRBV3-1/TRBV3-2	TRBJ1-3	.	.	TGTGCCAGCAGCCAACGGCAAACCCGGACGGTTGGAAACACCATATATTTT	CASSQRQTRTVGNTIYF
TRBV6-5	TRBJ2-5	.	.	TGTGCCAGCAGTTACTCTATGGACCCATGGGAGACCCAGTACTTC	CASSYSMDPWETQYF